These 13 T cell receptor beta chains were all obtained from the same sample, sequenced in a study of cytomegalovirus exposure and HLA in healthy donors. The study ran its PCR with 60 Vbeta and 13 Jbeta primers. Some clones are missing from TCRdb's copy, which holds only in-frame ones; the method was immunoSEQ multiplex PCR. The table records about 82,000 clones, around 85% of them present only once. Sequenced: PBMCs. Receptor source: a human donor in good health.

The chain has TRBV7-2 and TRBJ2-7, with D hard to call. This CDR3 comprises 14 residues. Germline CDR1 is SGHTA and CDR2 is FQGNSA. The V end lost 4 bases, the J end lost 0 bases, and 10 bases lay between the germline ends. This chain's CDR3 is CASSSYTNSYEQYF. The CDR3 DNA is TGTGCCAGCAGCTCCTATACTAACTCCTACGAGCAGTACTTC.

The chain is built from TRBV13 and TRBJ2-7; 12 bases agree with TRBD2. In germline, CDR1 is PRHDT, CDR2 FYEKMQ (reference sequence). This CDR3 spans 17 amino acids. The junction had 9 bases not matched to a gene; V was cut back by 1 base and J by 5 bases. CDR3 DNA sequence: TGTGCCAGCAGCTTAGTTGCTAGCGGGGGGGCATTCCACGAGCAGTACTTC. It specifies CASSLVASGGAFHEQYF. Full variable domain (rest looked up from reference TRBV13 and TRBJ2-7): AAGVIQSPRHLIKEKRETATLKCYPIPRHDTVYWYQQGPGQDPQFLISFYEKMQSDKGSIPDRFSAQQFSDYHSELNMSSLELGDSALYFCASSLVASGGAFHEQYFGPGTRLTVT.

J is TRBJ2-7 and V is TRBV11-2; maybe TRBD2 (6 bases). The CDR3 is made up of 17 amino acids. Germline V lookup: CDR1 SGHAT, CDR2 FQNNGV. With 4 bases removed from V and 0 bases from J, the gap between germline ends came to 19 bases. CDR3 region: CASSSTSGQTSSYEQYF. As DNA, the CDR3 is TGTGCCAGCAGCTCCACCTCGGGGCAGACTAGCTCCTACGAGCAGTACTTC.

This chain connects TRBV5-1 to TRBJ2-4; D may be TRBD1 (6 bases). Per germline, CDR1 SGHRS and CDR2 YFSETQ. CDR3 length equals 15 residues. Trimming took 4 bases from V and 0 from J, leaving 11 bases between them. The CDR3 here is CASSQPDRAKNIQYF. The DNA of the CDR3 is TGCGCCAGCAGCCAACCGGACAGAGCCAAAAACATTCAGTACTTC.

The V and J genes are TRBV7-9 and TRBJ1-1, with D perhaps TRBD1 (5 bases). This CDR3 comprises 13 residues. The ends were cut back, 7 bases at V and 6 bases at J, with 15 bases in the middle. The germline gives CDR1 SEHNR, CDR2 FQNEAQ (reference sequence). CDR3 region: CASTFIGGPEAFF. The CDR3 DNA follows: TGTGCCAGCACCTTTATCGGGGGTCCTGAAGCTTTCTTT.

The CDR3 here is CASSYSTGQVPLAQYF. In nucleotides, the CDR3 is TGTGCCAGCAGTTACTCGACGGGACAAGTTCCCCTCGCGCAGTATTTT. V is TRBV6-5 and J is TRBJ2-3, with TRBD1 as a possible D gene (6 bases). The CDR3 loop spans 16 amino acids. Germline V gives CDR1 MNHEY, CDR2 SVGAGI. V gave up 0 bases and J gave up 10 bases, with 20 bases separating them.

The count of this clone is one. J is TRBJ1-6 and V is TRBV6-5; 10 bases are a match to TRBD1. Germline V gene sequence: CDR1 MNHEY, CDR2 SVGAGI. This CDR3 region has 15 residues. J lost 5 bases, V lost 7 bases, and 5 bases had no gene match. The CDR3 reads CASKRQGANNSPLHF. The CDR3 DNA is TGTGCCAGCAAAAGACAGGGGGCTAATAATTCACCCCTCCACTTT.

The chain combines TRBV4-2 with TRBJ1-2; D is unclear. This CDR3 comprises 15 residues. The germline CDR1 and CDR2 sequences are LGHNA and YNFKEQ. Trimming pared 1 base from V and 2 bases from J, leaving 11 bases between. The DNA of the CDR3 is TGTGCCAGCAGCCAAGTACCCGGGTTGAACTATGGCTACACCTTC. Residues: CASSQVPGLNYGYTF.

This clone is a singleton in its sample. The J gene is TRBJ2-5, the V gene TRBV29-1, with 9 positions matching TRBD1. Germline assignment: CDR1 SQVTM and CDR2 ANQGSEA. V dropped 3 bases and J dropped 5; count of bases not matched to a gene: 7. The CDR3 consists of 14 residues. The CDR3 loop reads CSVDLQGARETQYF. The CDR3 DNA reads TGCAGCGTTGATTTACAGGGGGCGAGGGAGACCCAGTACTTC.

The rearrangement joins TRBV6-5 to TRBJ2-1; D is ambiguous. CDR1 MNHEY and CDR2 SVGAGI come from the germline V gene. V was clipped by 2 bases and J by 0 bases, with 5 bases between them. CDR3 length: 14 residues. CDR3 sequence reads: CASSYEASYNEQFF. The CDR3 DNA reads TGTGCCAGCAGTTACGAGGCCTCCTACAATGAGCAGTTCTTC.

This sequence joins TRBV7-6 and TRBJ2-1; perhaps TRBD1 as D (7 bases). Germline V CDR1 and CDR2: SGHVS, FNYEAQ. V lost 3 bases to trimming and J lost 6 bases, with 12 bases between them. The CDR3 contains 14 residues. CDR3 bases: TGTGCCAGCAGCTTCGGCAGGGGGGCCAATGAGCAGTTCTTC. It encodes CASSFGRGANEQFF.

V and J are TRBV5-1 and TRBJ2-1; D call uncertain. The germline V and J ends were trimmed by 0 bases and 4 bases, with 14 bases remaining between them. Germline CDR1 is SGHRS and CDR2 is YFSETQ. CDR3 length: 16 amino acids. In DNA, the CDR3 is TGCGCCAGCAGCTTGGCCTTGAACCAAGCATACAATGAGCAGTTCTTC. Amino acid sequence: CASSLALNQAYNEQFF.

This sequence joins TRBV5-1 and TRBJ1-4; TRBD1 aligns across 7 bases. The germline V gene encodes CDR1 SGHRS and CDR2 YFSETQ. Trimming at V came to 1 base and at J to 10 bases, leaving 7 bases not matched to a gene. The CDR3 consists of 14 residues. CDR3 region: CASSLLGGEGKLFF. In DNA form, the CDR3 reads TGCGCCAGCAGCTTGTTAGGGGGCGAAGGAAAACTGTTTTTT. Using reference TRBV5-1 and TRBJ1-4 for the parts outside the CDR3, the full variable domain is KAGVTQTPRYLIKTRGQQVTLSCSPISGHRSVSWYQQTPGQGLQFLFEYFSETQRNKGNFPGRFSGRQFSNSRSEMNVSTLELGDSALYLCASSLLGGEGKLFFGSGTQLSVL.